This T cell receptor (beta chain) was retrieved from a study of CD8 T cells in ankylosing spondylitis. General study points: Earlier literature documents some of the motif variants in reactive arthritis synovial fluid and blood. Reportedly, matched ankylosing spondylitis synovial fluid was significantly enriched for disease-linked clones. A TCR beta motif made of several highly homologous variants seemed typical of ankylosing spondylitis blood.

Libraries of TCR beta came from quantitative 5'-RACE with molecular barcodes. TCRdb ran MiXCR on the 5' RACE reads and lists one entry per CDR3 protein. The data contain about 840,000 distinct CDR3 sequences, around 11% of them singletons. CDR1 and CDR2 from the germline V gene are DFQATT and SNEGSKA (reference sequence). The CDR3 runs 14 residues. Trimming pared 1 base from V and 2 bases from J, leaving 10 bases between. This clonotype was observed a few times. Its target is unknown. The receptor was isolated from a male donor with ankylosing spondylitis. Material: blood, either unsorted or a sorted T cell fraction (not recorded which). This chain links TRBV20-1 with TRBJ2-3; D may be TRBD1 (5 bases). For the CDR3, the DNA is TGCAGTGCTAGAGGACAGCGATACACAGATACGCAGTATTTT. Its protein is CSARGQRYTDTQYF.